This TCR beta chain emerged from a study of beta chain features in type 1 diabetes. Study in general: The study examined about 100 million sorted cells across all samples.

Isolated RNA was reverse transcribed in full, so expressed TCRB transcripts were sequenced. Sequencing used immunoSEQ multiplex PCR; TCRdb keeps in-frame clones, though not all of them. The table includes 250,000 or so clones, less than 35% detected once. From germline, CDR1 is SSHAT and CDR2 FNYEAQ (reference sequence). V was cut by 4 bases and J by 5 bases, with 10 bases left in between. The CDR3 totals 13 residues. The V and J genes are TRBV7-7 and TRBJ2-3; weak D call: TRBD2 (6 bases). This sequence originates from a man aged 30 to 39 in good health. Source material: central memory CD4+ T cells from blood. The CDR3 DNA is TGTGCCAGCAGCTCCCAAGCGGGAGATACGCAGTATTTT. The encoded protein is CASSSQAGDTQYF.